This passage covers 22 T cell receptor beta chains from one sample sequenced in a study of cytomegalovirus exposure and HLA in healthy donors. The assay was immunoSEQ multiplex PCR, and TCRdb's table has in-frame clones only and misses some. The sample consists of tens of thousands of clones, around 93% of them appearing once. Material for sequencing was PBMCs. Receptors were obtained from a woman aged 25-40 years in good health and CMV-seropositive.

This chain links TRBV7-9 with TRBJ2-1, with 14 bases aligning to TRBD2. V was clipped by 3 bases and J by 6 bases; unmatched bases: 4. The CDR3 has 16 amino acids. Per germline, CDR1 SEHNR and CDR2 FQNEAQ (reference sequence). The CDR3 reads CASSFFGTSGSNEQFF. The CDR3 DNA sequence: TGTGCCAGCAGCTTTTTCGGGACTAGCGGGAGCAATGAGCAGTTCTTC.

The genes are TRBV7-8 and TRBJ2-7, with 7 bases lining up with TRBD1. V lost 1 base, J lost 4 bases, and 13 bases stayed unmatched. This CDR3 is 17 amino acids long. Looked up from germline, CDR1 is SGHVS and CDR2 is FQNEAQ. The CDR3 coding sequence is TGTGCCAGCAGCTTAGTAGGGGACAGCATCTTTTTGTACGAGCAGTACTTC. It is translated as CASSLVGDSIFLYEQYF. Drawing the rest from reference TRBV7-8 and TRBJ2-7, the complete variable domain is GAGVSQSPRYKVAKRGQDVALRCDPISGHVSLFWYQQALGQGPEFLTYFQNEAQLDKSGLPSDRFFAERPEGSVSTLKIQRTQQEDSAVYLCASSLVGDSIFLYEQYFGPGTRLTVT.

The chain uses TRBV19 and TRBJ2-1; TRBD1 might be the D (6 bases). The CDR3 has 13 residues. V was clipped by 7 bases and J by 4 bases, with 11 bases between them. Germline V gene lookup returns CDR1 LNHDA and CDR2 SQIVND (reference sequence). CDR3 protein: CASTEDRYNEQFF. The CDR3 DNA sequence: TGTGCCAGTACTGAAGACAGGTACAATGAGCAGTTCTTC. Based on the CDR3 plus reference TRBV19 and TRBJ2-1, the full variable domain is DGGITQSPKYLFRKEGQNVTLSCEQNLNHDAMYWYRQDPGQGLRLIYYSQIVNDFQKGDIAEGYSVSREKKESFPLTVTSAQKNPTAFYLCASTEDRYNEQFFGPGTRLTVL.

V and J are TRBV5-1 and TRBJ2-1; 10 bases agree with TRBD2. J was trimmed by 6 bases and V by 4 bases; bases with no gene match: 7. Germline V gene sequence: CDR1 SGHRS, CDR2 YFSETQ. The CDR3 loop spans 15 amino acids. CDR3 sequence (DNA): TGCGCCAGCAGCCCCGGGCTAGCGGGAGTCAATGAGCAGTTCTTC. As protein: CASSPGLAGVNEQFF.

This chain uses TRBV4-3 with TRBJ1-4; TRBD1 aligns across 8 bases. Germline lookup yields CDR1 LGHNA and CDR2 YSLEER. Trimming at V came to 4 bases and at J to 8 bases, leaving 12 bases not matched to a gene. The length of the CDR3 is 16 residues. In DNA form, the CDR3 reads TGCGCCAGCAGCCGATCCCTAGGGGCAGGGGGCGAAAAACTGTTTTTT. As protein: CASSRSLGAGGEKLFF.

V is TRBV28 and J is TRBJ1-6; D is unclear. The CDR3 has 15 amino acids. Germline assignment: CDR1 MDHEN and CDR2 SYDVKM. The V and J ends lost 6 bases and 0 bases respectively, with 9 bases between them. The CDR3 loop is CASRDGSSYNSPLHF. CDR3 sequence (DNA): TGTGCCAGCAGGGACGGGAGCTCCTATAATTCACCCCTCCACTTT.

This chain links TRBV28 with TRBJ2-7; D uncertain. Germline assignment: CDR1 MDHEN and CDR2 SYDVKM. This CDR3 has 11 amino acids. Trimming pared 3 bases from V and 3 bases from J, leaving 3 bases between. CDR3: CASSFYYEQYF. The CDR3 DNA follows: TGTGCCAGCAGTTTTTACTACGAGCAGTACTTC.

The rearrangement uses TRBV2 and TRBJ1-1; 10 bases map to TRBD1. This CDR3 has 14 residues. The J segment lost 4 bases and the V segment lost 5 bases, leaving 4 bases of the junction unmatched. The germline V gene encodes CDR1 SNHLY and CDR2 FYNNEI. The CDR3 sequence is CASSHRTGGTEAFF. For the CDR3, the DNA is TGTGCCAGCAGTCATAGGACAGGGGGCACTGAAGCTTTCTTT.

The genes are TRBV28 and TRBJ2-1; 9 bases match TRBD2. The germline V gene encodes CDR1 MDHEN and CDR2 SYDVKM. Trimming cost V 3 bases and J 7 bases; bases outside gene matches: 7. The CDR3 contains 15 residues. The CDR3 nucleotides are TGTGCCAGCAGTTTGAGTAGCGGGAGTTTGAATGAGCAGTTCTTC. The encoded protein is CASSLSSGSLNEQFF. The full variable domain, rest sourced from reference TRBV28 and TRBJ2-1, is DVKVTQSSRYLVKRTGEKVFLECVQDMDHENMFWYRQDPGLGLRLIYFSYDVKMKEKGDIPEGYSVSREKKERFSLILESASTNQTSMYLCASSLSSGSLNEQFFGPGTRLTVL.

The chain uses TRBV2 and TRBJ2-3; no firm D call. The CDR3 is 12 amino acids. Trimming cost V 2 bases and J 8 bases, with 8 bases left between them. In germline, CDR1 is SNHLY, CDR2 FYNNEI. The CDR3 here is CASSELVATQYF. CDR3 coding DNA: TGTGCCAGCAGTGAATTAGTCGCTACGCAGTATTTT.

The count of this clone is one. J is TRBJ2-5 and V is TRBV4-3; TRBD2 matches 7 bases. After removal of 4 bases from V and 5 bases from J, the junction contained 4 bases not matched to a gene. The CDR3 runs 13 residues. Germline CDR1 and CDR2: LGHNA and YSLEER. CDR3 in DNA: TGCGCCAGCAGCCCCGCAGCGGGGGAGACCCAGTACTTC. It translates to CASSPAAGETQYF.

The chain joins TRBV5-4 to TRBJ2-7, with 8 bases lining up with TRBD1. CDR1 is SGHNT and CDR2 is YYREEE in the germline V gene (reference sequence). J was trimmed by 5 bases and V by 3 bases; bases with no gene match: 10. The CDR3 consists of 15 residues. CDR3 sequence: CASSSRDRGGHEQYF. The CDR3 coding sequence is TGTGCCAGCAGCTCGCGTGACAGGGGCGGGCACGAGCAGTACTTC.

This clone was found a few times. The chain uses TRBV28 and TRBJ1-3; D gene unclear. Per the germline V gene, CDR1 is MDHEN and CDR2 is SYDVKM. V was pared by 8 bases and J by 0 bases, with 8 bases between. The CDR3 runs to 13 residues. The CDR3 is CASLRGSGNTIYF. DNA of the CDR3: TGTGCCAGCTTAAGAGGCTCTGGAAACACCATATATTTT.

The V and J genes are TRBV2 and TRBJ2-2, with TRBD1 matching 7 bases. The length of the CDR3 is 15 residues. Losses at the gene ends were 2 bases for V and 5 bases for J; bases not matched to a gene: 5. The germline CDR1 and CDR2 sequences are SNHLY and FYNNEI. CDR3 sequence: CASSEFRGHTGELFF. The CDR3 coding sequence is TGTGCCAGCAGTGAATTTAGGGGGCATACCGGGGAGCTGTTTTTT.

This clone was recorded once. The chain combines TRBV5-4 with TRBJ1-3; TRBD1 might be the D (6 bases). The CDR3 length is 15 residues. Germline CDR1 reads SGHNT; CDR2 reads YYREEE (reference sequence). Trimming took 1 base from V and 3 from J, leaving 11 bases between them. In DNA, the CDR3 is TGTGCCAGCAGCTTGTGGAACAGGGATGGAAACACCATATATTTT. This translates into CASSLWNRDGNTIYF.

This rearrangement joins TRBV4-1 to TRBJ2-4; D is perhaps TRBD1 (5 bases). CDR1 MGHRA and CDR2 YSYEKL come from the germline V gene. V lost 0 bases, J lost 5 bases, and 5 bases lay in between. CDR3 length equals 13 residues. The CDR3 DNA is TGCGCCAGCAGCCAAGACAGGGAAAACATTCAGTACTTC. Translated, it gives CASSQDRENIQYF.

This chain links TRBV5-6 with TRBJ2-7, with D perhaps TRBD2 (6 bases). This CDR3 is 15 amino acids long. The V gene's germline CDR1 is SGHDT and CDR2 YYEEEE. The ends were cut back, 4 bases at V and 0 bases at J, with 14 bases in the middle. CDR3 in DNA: TGTGCCAGCAGCCCCGGGACTGGGCTCTCCTACGAGCAGTACTTC. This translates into CASSPGTGLSYEQYF.

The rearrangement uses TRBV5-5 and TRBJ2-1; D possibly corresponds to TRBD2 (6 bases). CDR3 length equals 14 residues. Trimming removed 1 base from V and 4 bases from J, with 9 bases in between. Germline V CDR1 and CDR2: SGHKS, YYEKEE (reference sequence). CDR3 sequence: CASSLSGEYNEQFF. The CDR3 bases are TGTGCCAGCAGCTTGTCGGGGGAATACAATGAGCAGTTCTTC.

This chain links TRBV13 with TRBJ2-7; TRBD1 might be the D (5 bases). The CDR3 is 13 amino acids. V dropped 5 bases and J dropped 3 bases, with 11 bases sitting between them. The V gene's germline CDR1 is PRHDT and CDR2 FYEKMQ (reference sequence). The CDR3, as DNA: TGTGCCAGCAGCGAGCAGGGATACTACGAGCAGTACTTC. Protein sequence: CASSEQGYYEQYF.

CDR3 nucleotide sequence: TGTGCCAGAAGCTTTTTAAACCCCCGCAGGCCCCCCCCTAGCAATCAGCCCCAGCATTTT. Residues: CARSFLNPRRPPPSNQPQHF. The V gene is TRBV5-3, the J gene TRBJ1-5; D ambiguous. TRBV5-3 is an ORF, and what it does is uncertain. The CDR3 has 20 amino acids. The V end was cut by 2 bases, the J end by 0 bases, with 24 bases between.

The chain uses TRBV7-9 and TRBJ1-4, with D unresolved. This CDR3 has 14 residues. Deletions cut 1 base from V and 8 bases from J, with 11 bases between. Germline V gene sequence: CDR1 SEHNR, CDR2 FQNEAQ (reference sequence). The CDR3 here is CASSLVPNSEKLFF. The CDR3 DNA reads TGTGCCAGCAGCTTAGTCCCTAACAGCGAAAAACTGTTTTTT.

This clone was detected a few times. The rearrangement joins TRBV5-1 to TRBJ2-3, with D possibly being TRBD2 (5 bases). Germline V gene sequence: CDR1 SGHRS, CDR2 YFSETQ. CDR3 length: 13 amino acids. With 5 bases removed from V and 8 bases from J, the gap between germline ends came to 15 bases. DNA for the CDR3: TGCGCCAGCAGTTTGACCCGGGGAAGTACGCAGTATTTT. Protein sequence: CASSLTRGSTQYF.